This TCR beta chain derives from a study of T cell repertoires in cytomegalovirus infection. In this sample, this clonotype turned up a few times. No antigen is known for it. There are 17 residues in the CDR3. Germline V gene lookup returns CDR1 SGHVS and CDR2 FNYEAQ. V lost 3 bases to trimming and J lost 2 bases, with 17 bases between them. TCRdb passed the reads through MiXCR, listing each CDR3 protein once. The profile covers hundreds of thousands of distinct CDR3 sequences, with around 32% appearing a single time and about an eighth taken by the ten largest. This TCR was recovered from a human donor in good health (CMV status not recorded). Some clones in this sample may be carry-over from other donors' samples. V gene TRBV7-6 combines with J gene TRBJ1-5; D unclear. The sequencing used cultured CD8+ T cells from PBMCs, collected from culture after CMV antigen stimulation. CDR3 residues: CASSLRAREDRNQPQHF. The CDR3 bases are TGTGCCAGCAGCTTGAGGGCCCGGGAGGATCGCAATCAGCCCCAGCATTTT.